This TCR beta chain came from a study of blood T cell repertoires in COVID-19. Study details: Samples of COVID-19 (acute and convalescent) were obtained from the United States, Italy and Spain. T cells, B-cell-depleted T cells, or PBMCs provided the cDNA or gDNA that served as material.

CDR1 is GTSNPN, CDR2 SVGIG, per germline (reference sequence). V trimming: 5 bases; J trimming: 3 bases; junction bases outside the gene matches: 8. The CDR3 is 15 amino acids. As processed by the authors: For nucleated cells, counts were estimated from reference gene primer amplification. Sequencing used immunoSEQ multiplex PCR; TCRdb keeps in-frame clones, though not all of them. Clone size and the V and J calls come from that table; the DNA yielded D and trimming. This sample has about 140,000 clones; roughly four fifths occur once, and the top ten carry around 1.4%. The sequencing sample was made of peripheral blood. The chain joins TRBV30 to TRBJ2-5, with 11 bases fitting TRBD1. The TCR comes from a human donor in a cohort sampled during active COVID-19. This chain's CDR3 is CAWGGQGAGKETQYF. The CDR3 DNA reads as TGTGCCTGGGGTGGACAGGGGGCCGGTAAAGAGACCCAGTACTTC.